This record looks at one TCR beta chain sequence and its context. This CDR3 contains 15 residues. Germline loops: CDR1 KGHDR, CDR2 SFDVKD. The trim removed 3 bases at V and 5 bases at J, leaving 3 bases unmatched. These data belong to a study of blood T cell repertoires in COVID-19. As for the study in general: Samples came from the United States, Italy and Spain, spanning acute and convalescent COVID-19. PBMCs, B-cell-depleted T cells, or T cells provided the cDNA or gDNA that made up the material.

Across 20 to 25 US areas, participants ranged in age from about 18 to 100 years. This table comes from immunoSEQ multiplex PCR, and its TCRdb copy is limited to in-frame clones, with some not included. The table lists around 300,000 clones, 88% of them singletons. The chain has TRBV24-1 and TRBJ2-2; 9 bases line up with TRBD1. This receptor was obtained from a woman aged 55-70 years in a cohort exposed to, infected with or recovered from COVID-19 (not recorded which). The specimen sequenced was PBMCs or T cells enriched from blood (not recorded which). The CDR3 sequence is CATSDNRGLTGELFF. In DNA, the CDR3 is TGTGCCACCAGTGATAACAGGGGGCTAACCGGGGAGCTGTTTTTT.